This TCR beta chain originates from a study of shared clonotypes between healthy human individuals. Some clones are missing from TCRdb's copy, which holds only in-frame ones; the method was immunoSEQ multiplex PCR. The sample lists around 1.9 million clones, just over 90% occurring once. Remarks on this clone: What it recognizes is unknown.

As defined, naive CD8 cells were CD45RO-negative and positively selected for CCR7, with terminally differentiated effector memory CD45RA+ cells excluded. Whole-study results and caveats: The genetic and exposure-history diversity represented was limited by few donors.

V trimming: 2 bases; J trimming: 2 bases; junction bases outside the gene matches: 16. Germline values: CDR1 MGHRA, CDR2 YSYEKL. The CDR3 covers 19 residues. Input material: naive CD8+ T cells from PBMCs. The receptor comes from a man between 18 and 29 years old in good health. Some clones in this sample may be carry-over from other donors' samples. The chain couples TRBV4-1 to TRBJ2-7; 9 bases align to TRBD2. This chain's CDR3 is CASSQSTRSASGTTYEQYF. The CDR3, as DNA: TGCGCCAGCAGCCAATCCACCCGATCGGCTAGCGGGACCACCTACGAGCAGTACTTC.